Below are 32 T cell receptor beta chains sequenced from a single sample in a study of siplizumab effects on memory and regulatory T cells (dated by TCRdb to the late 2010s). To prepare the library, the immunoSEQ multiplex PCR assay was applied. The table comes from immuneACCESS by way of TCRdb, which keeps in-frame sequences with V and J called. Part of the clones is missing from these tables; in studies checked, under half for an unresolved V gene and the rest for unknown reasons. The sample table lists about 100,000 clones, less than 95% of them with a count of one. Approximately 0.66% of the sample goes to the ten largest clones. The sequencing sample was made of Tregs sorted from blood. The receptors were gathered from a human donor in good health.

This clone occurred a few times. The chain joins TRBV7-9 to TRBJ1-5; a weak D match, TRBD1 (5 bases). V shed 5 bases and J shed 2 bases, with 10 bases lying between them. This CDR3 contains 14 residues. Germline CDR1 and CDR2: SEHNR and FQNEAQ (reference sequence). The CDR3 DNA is TGTGCCAGCAGCCCGGCGGGGGGCAATCAGCCCCAGCATTTT. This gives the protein CASSPAGGNQPQHF.

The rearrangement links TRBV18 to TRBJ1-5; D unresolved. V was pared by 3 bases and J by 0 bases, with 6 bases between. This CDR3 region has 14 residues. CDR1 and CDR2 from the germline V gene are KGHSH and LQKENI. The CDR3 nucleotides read TGTGCCAGCTCACCCCTAGATAGCAATCAGCCCCAGCATTTT. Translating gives CASSPLDSNQPQHF.

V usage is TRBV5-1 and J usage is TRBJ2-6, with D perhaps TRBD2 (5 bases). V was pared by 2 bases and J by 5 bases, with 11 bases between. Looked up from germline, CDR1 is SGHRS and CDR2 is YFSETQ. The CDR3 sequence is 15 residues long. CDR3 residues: CASSLEGFRANVLTF. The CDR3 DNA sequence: TGCGCCAGCAGCTTAGAGGGTTTTAGGGCCAACGTCCTGACTTTC.

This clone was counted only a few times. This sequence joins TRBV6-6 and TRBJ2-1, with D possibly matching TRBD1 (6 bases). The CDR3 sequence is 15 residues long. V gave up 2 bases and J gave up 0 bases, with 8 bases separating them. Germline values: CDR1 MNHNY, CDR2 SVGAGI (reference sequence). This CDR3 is CASSYKGDSYNEQFF. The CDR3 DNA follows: TGTGCCAGCAGTTACAAGGGGGACTCCTACAATGAGCAGTTCTTC.

DNA of the CDR3: TGTGCCAGCAGCTATTCCGGGACAGGGGCGGGTTGGGAGACCCAGTACTTC. As protein: CASSYSGTGAGWETQYF. The J gene is TRBJ2-5, the V gene TRBV11-2; 10 bases are a match to TRBD1. The CDR3 is 17 residues long. Germline loops: CDR1 SGHAT, CDR2 FQNNGV. V gave up 4 bases and J gave up 5 bases; unmatched junction bases: 13.

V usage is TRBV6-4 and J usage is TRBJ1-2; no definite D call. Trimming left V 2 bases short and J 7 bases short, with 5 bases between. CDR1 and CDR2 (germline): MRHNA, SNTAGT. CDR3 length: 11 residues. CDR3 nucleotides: TGTGCCAGCAGTGACGGCACTGGCTACACCTTC. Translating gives CASSDGTGYTF.

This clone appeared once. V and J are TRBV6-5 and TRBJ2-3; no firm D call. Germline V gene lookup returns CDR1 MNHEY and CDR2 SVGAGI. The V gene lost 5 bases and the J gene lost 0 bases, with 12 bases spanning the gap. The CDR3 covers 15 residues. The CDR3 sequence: CASSALLTSTDTQYF. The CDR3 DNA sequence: TGTGCCAGCAGTGCCCTCTTAACTAGCACAGATACGCAGTATTTT.

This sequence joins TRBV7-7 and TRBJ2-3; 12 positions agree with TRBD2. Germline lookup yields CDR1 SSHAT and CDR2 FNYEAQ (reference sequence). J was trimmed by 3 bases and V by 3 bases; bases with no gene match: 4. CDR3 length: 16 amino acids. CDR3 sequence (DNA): TGTGCCAGCAGCTTTCCTAGCGGGAGGGGGACAGATACGCAGTATTTT. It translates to CASSFPSGRGTDTQYF.

The CDR3 reads CASSQGLASTGELFF. The CDR3 DNA sequence: TGTGCCAGCAGCCAAGGACTAGCAAGCACCGGGGAGCTGTTTTTT. The chain carries TRBV14 and TRBJ2-2; 7 nucleotides line up with TRBD2. V was pared by 1 base and J by 4 bases, with 3 bases of the junction left unmatched. Germline CDR1 and CDR2: SGHDN and FVKESK. This CDR3 comprises 15 residues.

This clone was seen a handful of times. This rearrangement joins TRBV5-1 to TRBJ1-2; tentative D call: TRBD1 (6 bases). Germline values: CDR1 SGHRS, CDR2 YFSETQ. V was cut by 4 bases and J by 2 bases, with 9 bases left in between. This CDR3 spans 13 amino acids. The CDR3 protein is CASSGDRNYGYTF. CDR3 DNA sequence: TGCGCCAGCAGCGGAGACAGGAACTATGGCTACACCTTC.

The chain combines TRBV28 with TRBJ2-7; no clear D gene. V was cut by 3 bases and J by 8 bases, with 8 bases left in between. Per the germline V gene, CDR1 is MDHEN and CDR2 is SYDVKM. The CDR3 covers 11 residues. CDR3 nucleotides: TGTGCCAGCAGTTTTTACGGCCAGCAGTACTTC. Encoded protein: CASSFYGQQYF. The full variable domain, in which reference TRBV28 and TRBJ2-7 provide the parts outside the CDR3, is DVKVTQSSRYLVKRTGEKVFLECVQDMDHENMFWYRQDPGLGLRLIYFSYDVKMKEKGDIPEGYSVSREKKERFSLILESASTNQTSMYLCASSFYGQQYFGPGTRLTVT.

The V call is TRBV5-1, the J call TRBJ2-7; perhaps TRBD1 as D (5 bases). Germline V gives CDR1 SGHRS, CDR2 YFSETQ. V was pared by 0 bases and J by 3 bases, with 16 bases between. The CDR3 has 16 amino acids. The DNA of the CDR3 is TGCGCCAGCAGCTTGGGGCAGGGTCTCCCTCTCTACGAGCAGTACTTC. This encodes CASSLGQGLPLYEQYF.

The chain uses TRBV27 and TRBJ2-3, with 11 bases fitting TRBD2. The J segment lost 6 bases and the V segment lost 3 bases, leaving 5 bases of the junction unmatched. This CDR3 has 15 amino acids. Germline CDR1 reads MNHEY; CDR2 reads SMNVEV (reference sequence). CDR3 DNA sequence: TGTGCCAGCAGTTTTAGCGGGAGGGCCGGGGATACGCAGTATTTT. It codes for CASSFSGRAGDTQYF.

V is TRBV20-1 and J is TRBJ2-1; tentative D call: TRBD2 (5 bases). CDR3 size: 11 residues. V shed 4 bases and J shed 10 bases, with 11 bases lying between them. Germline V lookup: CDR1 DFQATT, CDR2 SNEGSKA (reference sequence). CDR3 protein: CSATGPGEQFF. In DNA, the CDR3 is TGCAGTGCTACCGGGCCGGGGGAGCAGTTCTTC.

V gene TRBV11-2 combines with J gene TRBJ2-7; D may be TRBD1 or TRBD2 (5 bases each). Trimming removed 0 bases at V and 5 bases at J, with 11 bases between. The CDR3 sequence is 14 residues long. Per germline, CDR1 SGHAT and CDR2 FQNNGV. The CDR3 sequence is CASSLDSGRDEQYF. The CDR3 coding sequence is TGTGCCAGCAGCTTAGATTCGGGACGCGACGAGCAGTACTTC.

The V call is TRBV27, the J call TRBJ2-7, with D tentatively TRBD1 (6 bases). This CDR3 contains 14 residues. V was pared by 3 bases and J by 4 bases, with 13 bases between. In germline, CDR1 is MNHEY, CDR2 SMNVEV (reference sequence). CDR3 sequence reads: CASSFSRGSYEQYF. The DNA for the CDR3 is TGTGCCAGCAGTTTTTCCAGGGGTAGTTACGAGCAGTACTTC.

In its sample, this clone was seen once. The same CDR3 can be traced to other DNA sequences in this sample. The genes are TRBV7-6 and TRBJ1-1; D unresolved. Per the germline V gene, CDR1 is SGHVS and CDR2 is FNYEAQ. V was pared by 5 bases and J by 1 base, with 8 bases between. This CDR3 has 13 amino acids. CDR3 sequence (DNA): TGTGCCAGCAGCCTACAAGAGAACACTGAAGCTTTCTTT. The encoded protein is CASSLQENTEAFF.

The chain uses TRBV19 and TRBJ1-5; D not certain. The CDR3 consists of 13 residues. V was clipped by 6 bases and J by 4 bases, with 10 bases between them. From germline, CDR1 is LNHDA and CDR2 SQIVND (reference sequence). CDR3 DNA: TGTGCCAGTAGGGCGGTGCCTAATCAGCCCCAGCATTTT. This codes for CASRAVPNQPQHF.

The CDR3 loop reads CASSLRGDIAGVRNEQFF. DNA for the CDR3: TGTGCCAGCAGCTTACGAGGCGACATAGCGGGAGTAAGAAATGAGCAGTTCTTC. The chain combines TRBV11-1 with TRBJ2-1; TRBD2 matches at 9 bases. This CDR3 contains 18 residues. The germline V gene encodes CDR1 SGHAT and CDR2 FQDESV (reference sequence). After removal of 2 bases from V and 7 bases from J, the junction contained 15 bases not matched to a gene.

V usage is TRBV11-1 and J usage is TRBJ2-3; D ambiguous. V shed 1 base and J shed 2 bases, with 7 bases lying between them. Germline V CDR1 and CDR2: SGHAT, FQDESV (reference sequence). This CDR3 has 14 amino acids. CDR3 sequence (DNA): TGTGCCAGCAGCTTAGAACGGTACACAGATACGCAGTATTTT. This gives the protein CASSLERYTDTQYF.

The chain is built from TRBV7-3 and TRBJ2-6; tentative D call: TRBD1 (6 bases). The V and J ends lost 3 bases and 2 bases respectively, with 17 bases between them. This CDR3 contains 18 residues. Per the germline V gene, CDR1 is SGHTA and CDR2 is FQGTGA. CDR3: CASSFSPQGFPGANVLTF. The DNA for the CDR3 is TGTGCCAGCAGCTTTTCACCTCAGGGGTTCCCTGGGGCCAACGTCCTGACTTTC.

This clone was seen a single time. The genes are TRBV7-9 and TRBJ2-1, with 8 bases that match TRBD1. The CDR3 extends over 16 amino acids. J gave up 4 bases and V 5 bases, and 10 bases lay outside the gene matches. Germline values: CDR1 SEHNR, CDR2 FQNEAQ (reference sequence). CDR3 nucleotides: TGTGCCAGCAGCCCAACCGGGACAGGCGAGTACAATGAGCAGTTCTTC. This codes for CASSPTGTGEYNEQFF.

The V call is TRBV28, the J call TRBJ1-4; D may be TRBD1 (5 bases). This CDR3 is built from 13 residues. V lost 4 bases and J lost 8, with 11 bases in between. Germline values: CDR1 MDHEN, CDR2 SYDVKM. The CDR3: CASSSGFREKLFF. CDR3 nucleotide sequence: TGTGCCAGCAGTTCAGGGTTCCGGGAAAAACTGTTTTTT.

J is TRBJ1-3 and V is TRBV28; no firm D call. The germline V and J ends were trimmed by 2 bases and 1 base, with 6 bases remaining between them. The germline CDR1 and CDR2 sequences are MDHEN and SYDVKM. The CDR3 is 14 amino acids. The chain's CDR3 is CASSLRRSGNTIYF. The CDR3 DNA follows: TGTGCCAGCAGTTTACGAAGGTCTGGAAACACCATATATTTT.

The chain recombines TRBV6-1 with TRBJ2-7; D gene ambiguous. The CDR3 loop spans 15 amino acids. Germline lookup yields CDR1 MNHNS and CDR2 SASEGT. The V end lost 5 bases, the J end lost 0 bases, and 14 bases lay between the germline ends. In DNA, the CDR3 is TGTGCCAGCAGTTCCGGGCTAGGCAGCTCCTACGAGCAGTACTTC. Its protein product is CASSSGLGSSYEQYF.

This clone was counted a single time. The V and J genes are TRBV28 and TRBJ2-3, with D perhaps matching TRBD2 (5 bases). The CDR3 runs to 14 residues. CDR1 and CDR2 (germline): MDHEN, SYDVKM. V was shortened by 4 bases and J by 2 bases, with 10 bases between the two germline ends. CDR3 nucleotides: TGTGCCAGCAGTTCAGGACTCGACACAGATACGCAGTATTTT. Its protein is CASSSGLDTDTQYF.

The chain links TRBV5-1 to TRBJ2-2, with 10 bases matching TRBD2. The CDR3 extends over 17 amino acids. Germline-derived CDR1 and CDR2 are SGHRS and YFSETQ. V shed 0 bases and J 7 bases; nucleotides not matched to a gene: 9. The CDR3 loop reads CASSLARSGRAHGELFF. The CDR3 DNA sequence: TGCGCCAGCAGCTTGGCCAGGAGCGGGAGGGCCCACGGGGAGCTGTTTTTT.

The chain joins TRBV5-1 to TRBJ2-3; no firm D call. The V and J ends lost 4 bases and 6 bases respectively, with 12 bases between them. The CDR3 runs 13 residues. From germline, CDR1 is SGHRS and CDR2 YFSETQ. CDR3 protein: CASSKGIADTQYF. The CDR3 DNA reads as TGCGCCAGCAGCAAGGGAATCGCGGATACGCAGTATTTT. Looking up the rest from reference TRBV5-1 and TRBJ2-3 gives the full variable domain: KAGVTQTPRYLIKTRGQQVTLSCSPISGHRSVSWYQQTPGQGLQFLFEYFSETQRNKGNFPGRFSGRQFSNSRSEMNVSTLELGDSALYLCASSKGIADTQYFGPGTRLTVL.

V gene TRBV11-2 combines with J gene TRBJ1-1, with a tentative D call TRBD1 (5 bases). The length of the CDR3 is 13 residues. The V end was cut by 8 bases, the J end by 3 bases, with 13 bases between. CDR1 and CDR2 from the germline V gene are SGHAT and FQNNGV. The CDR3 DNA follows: TGTGCCAGCGGCAGGGTGGTAGACACTGAAGCTTTCTTT. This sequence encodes CASGRVVDTEAFF.

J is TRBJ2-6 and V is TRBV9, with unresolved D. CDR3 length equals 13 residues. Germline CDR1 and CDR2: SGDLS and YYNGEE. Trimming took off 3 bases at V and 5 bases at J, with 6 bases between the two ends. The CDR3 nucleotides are TGTGCCAGCAGCGCTCTTCGGGCCAACGTCCTGACTTTC. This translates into CASSALRANVLTF.

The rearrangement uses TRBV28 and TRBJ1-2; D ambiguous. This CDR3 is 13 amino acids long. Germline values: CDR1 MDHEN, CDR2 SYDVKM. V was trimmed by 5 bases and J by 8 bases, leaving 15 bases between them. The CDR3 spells CASSPRSIIGYTF. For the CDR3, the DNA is TGTGCCAGCAGTCCCCGGTCGATTATAGGCTACACCTTC.

The CDR3 protein is CASSGGTITSSRWANVLTF. The CDR3 DNA follows: TGTGCCAGTTCAGGGGGTACGATAACATCCTCTCGGTGGGCCAACGTCCTGACTTTC. The J gene is TRBJ2-6, the V gene TRBV28; 7 bases agree with TRBD1. Germline V lookup: CDR1 MDHEN, CDR2 SYDVKM. J was trimmed by 5 bases and V by 9 bases; bases with no gene match: 22. This CDR3 has 19 residues.